Listed here is a single TCR beta chain. With 60 Vbeta and 13 Jbeta primers, the PCR was carried out. The repertoire was sequenced with immunoSEQ multiplex PCR; TCRdb's copy has only in-frame clones and lacks some. The profile shows 100,000 to 150,000 clones, about 80% of them singletons. Looked up from germline, CDR1 is MDHEN and CDR2 is SYDVKM. There are 13 residues in the CDR3. With 7 bases removed from V and 1 base from J, the gap between germline ends came to 10 bases. This specimen belongs to a study of cytomegalovirus exposure and HLA in healthy donors. Sequencing was done on a sample of PBMCs. The TCR sequence derives from a young man in good health and CMV-seropositive. This sequence joins TRBV28 and TRBJ1-1; perhaps TRBD1 as D (5 bases). CDR3 sequence: CASTGGRNTEAFF. In DNA, the CDR3 is TGTGCCAGCACCGGGGGGAGGAACACTGAAGCTTTCTTT.